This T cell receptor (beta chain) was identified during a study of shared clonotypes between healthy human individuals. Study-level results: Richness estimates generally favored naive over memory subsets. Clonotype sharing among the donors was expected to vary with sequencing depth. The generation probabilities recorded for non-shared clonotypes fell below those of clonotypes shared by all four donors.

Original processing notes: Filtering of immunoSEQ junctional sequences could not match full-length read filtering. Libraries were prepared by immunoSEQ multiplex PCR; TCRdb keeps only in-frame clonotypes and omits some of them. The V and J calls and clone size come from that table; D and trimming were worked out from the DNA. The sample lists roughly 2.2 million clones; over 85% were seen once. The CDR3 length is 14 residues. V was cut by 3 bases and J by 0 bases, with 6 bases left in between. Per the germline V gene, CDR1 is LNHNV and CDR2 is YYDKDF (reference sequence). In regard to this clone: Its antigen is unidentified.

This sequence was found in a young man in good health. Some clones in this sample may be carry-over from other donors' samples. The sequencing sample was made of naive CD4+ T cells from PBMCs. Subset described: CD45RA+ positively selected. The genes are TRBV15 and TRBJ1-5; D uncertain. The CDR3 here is CATSRGFSNQPQHF. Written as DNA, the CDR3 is TGTGCCACCAGCAGGGGTTTTAGCAATCAGCCCCAGCATTTT.